This T cell receptor beta chain is drawn from a study of CD8+CD57+ T cells in acquired aplastic anemia. Study results and limitations: Patients were compared with controls for CD8+ Simpson's diversity, and no significant difference emerged. Researchers report that some 31 CD8+ CDR3 sequences appeared in both patients and controls.

Patients chosen for sequencing had CD8+CD57+ cells that had expanded, as shown by flow cytometry. Genomic DNA, the template, was used for profiling of the TCR beta VDJ and CDR3. TCRdb independently ran MiXCR on the reads; one entry per CDR3 protein. Among 200,000 or so distinct CDR3 sequences, approximately 51% were seen once, and the ten largest hold just under 20%. This clonotype has a count of ten or more. As yet, its antigen is unknown. V lost 1 base to trimming and J lost 7 bases, with 17 bases between them. CDR1 DFQATT and CDR2 SNEGSKA come from the germline V gene (reference sequence). The CDR3 contains 14 residues.

The origin of this receptor is a human donor with aplastic anemia. The chain joins TRBV20-1 to TRBJ2-7; TRBD1 is a possible D gene (6 bases). The specimen was sorted CD4+, CD8+, or CD8+CD57+ T cells (not recorded which) from PBMCs. In nucleotides, the CDR3 is TGCAGTGCTAGAGTTCCAGGGGCCTTGGAAGAGCAGTACTTC. Its protein product is CSARVPGALEEQYF.